This T cell receptor beta chain emerged from a study of T-cell reconstitution after alpha-beta-depleted transplantation in children. General study findings and limits: Once a year had passed after transplant, T-cell counts and diversity came mostly from newly produced T cells. Recipient T cells and thymic progenitors that survived were the source of the high TCRbeta diversity seen at day 60 in some patients. Several hundred expanded graft clones reportedly were the source of alpha-beta T cells about two months after transplant.

Turning to this clonotype: Its antigen is unknown.

CDR1 is MGHDK and CDR2 is SYGVNS in the germline V gene. This CDR3 comprises 12 residues. Trimming stripped 1 base from V and 11 bases from J, with 11 bases between. During its preparation, the TCRbeta library received unique molecular identifiers. One entry per CDR3 protein, called by TCRdb with MiXCR from the PCR reads. The sample shows 200,000 to 300,000 distinct CDR3 sequences, about 23% of them seen only once. The material was PBMCs, obtained before TCRalphabeta/CD19-depleted stem cell transplant. The chain uses TRBV25-1 and TRBJ1-1; D remains ambiguous. This TCR was recovered from a girl aged 2-10 years with Fanconi anemia, due to receive a stem cell transplant. DNA of the CDR3: TGTGCCAGCAGTGAATTTCTAGGGTTGGCTTTCTTT. Translating it yields CASSEFLGLAFF.